This T cell receptor beta chain came from a study of cytomegalovirus exposure and HLA in healthy donors. Note on this clone: Its antigen remains unidentified.

J gave up 5 bases and V 6 bases, and 2 bases lay outside the gene matches. The germline gives CDR1 KGHSH, CDR2 LQKENI. The CDR3 has 13 residues. The PCR had 60 Vbeta and 13 Jbeta primers. Assay used: immunoSEQ multiplex PCR; TCRdb lists only in-frame clones, some missing. This table has over 150,000 clones, roughly 87% appearing once. Findings and limits, study-wide: Some TCR beta chains (164 of them) were listed as cytomegalovirus-associated.

Healthy people donating bone marrow made up the donors. Sequenced sample: PBMCs. The rearrangement links TRBV18 to TRBJ2-2; 8 bases match TRBD1. The receptor was derived from a woman in her 30s in good health and CMV-seronegative. The CDR3 is CASSRQGTGELFF. In nucleotides, the CDR3 is TGTGCCAGCTCCCGACAGGGGACCGGGGAGCTGTTTTTT.